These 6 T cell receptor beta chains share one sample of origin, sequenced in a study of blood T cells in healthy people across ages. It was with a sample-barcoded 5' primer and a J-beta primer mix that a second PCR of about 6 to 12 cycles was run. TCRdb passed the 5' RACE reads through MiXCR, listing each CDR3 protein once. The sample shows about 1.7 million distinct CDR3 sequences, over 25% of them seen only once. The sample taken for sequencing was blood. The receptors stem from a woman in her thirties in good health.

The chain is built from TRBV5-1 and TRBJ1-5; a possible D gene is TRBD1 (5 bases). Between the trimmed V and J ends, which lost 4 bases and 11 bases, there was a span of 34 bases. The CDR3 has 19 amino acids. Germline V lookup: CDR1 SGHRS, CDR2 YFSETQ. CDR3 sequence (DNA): TGCGCCAGCAGCGAGGCACCCGATGGGGCACCGACATCCGGACGGTCCCAGCATTTT. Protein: CASSEAPDGAPTSGRSQHF. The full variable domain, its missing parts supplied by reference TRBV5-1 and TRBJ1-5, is KAGVTQTPRYLIKTRGQQVTLSCSPISGHRSVSWYQQTPGQGLQFLFEYFSETQRNKGNFPGRFSGRQFSNSRSEMNVSTLELGDSALYLCASSEAPDGAPTSGRSQHFGDGTRLSIL.

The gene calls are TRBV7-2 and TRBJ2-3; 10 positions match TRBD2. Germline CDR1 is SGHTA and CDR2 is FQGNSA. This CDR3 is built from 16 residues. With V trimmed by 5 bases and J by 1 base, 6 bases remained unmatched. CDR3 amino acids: CASSRVAGGGTDTQYF. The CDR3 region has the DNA TGTGCCAGCAGCCGAGTAGCGGGGGGCGGCACAGATACGCAGTATTTT.

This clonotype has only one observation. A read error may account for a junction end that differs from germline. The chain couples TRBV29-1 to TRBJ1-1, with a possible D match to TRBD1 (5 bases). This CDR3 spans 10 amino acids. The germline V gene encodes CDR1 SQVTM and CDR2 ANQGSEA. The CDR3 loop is CGGRDTEAFF. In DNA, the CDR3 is TGTGGGGGGAGAGACACTGAAGCTTTCTTT.

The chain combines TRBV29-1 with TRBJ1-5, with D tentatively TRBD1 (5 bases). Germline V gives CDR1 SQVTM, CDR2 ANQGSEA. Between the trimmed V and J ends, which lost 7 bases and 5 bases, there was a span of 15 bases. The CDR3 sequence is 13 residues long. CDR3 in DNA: TGCAGCGGAACAACAGGATTCGATCAGCCCCAGCATTTT. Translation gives CSGTTGFDQPQHF.

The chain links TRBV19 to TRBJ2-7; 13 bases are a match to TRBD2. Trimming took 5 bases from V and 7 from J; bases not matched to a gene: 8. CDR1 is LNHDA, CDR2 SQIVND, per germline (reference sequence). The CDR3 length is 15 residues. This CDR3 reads CASSSRTSGSGEQYF. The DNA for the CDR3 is TGTGCCAGTAGTTCAAGGACTAGCGGGAGCGGTGAGCAGTACTTC.

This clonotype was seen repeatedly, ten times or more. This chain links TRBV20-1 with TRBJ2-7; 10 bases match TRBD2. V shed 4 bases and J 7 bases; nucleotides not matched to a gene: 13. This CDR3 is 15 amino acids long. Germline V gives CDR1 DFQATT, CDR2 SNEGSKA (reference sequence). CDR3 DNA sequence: TGCAGTGCTAAAGTCCCACTAGCGGGGATTGATGAGCAGTACTTC. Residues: CSAKVPLAGIDEQYF.